This TCR beta chain derives from a study of blood T cell repertoires in COVID-19. Across the study: From T cells, B-cell-depleted T cells, or PBMCs came the material, which was cDNA or gDNA.

Authors' data handling: Scientists estimated how many nucleated cells there were by amplifying reference gene primers. Data came from immunoSEQ multiplex PCR; TCRdb stores just in-frame clones and leaves some out. Clone size and the V and J calls come from that table; the DNA yielded D and trimming. The data hold around 180,000 clones, with approximately 80% observed a single time. The sequencing input was peripheral blood. The clonotype was recovered from a human donor in a cohort sampled during active COVID-19.

CDR3 coding DNA: TGTGCCATCGGGGGACAGGGGCCGCAAGAGACCCAGTACTTC. As protein: CAIGGQGPQETQYF. The chain is built from TRBV10-3 and TRBJ2-5; 10 nucleotides line up with TRBD1. Trimming cost V 8 bases and J 2 bases; bases outside gene matches: 5. CDR3 length equals 14 residues. The germline CDR1 and CDR2 sequences are ENHRY and SYGVKD.